Listed below are T cell receptor beta chains from one sample, sequenced in a study of somatic mutations in cytotoxic T cells in rheumatoid arthritis. TCRdb's table, derived via immunoSEQ multiplex PCR, lists solely in-frame clones and lacks some. The table has approximately 9,300 clones, over 80% seen once. Source material: CD8+ T cells sorted from blood. Receptors were obtained from a woman under 30 with rheumatoid arthritis. Both conserved end residues are part of each CDR3. The D gene is left open where the match is weak. Size is stated for part of the rows, as once, few or many counts, or as a class when the clone is expanded.

V gene	J gene	clone size	D gene	CDR3 DNA	CDR3 protein
TRBV5-1	TRBJ2-1	once	.	TGCGCCAGCAGCTTGATTGGGAGGTACAATGAGCAGTTCTTC	CASSLIGRYNEQFF
TRBV27	TRBJ1-2	.	.	TGTGCCAGCAGTTTACGAGGAAACTATGGCTACACCTTC	CASSLRGNYGYTF
TRBV5-1	TRBJ2-1	once	TRBD1	TGCGCCAGCAGCTTCACAGGGGGTGGTTACAATGAGCAGTTCTTC	CASSFTGGGYNEQFF
TRBV19	TRBJ2-7	.	.	TGTGCCAGTAGTAGCGGGACCCGCGAGCAGTACTTC	CASSSGTREQYF
TRBV11-2	TRBJ2-7	.	.	TGTGCCAGCAGCCACAAAATCACCTCCTACGAGCAGTACTTC	CASSHKITSYEQYF
TRBV6-5	TRBJ2-1	.	.	TGTGCCAGCAGTTACTCGGGAGGGGGCTCCTACAATGAGCAGTTCTTC	CASSYSGGGSYNEQFF
TRBV9	TRBJ2-1	.	.	TGTGCCAGCAGTGGGGAGCCCCTCAATGAGCAGTTCTTC	CASSGEPLNEQFF
TRBV7-9	TRBJ2-7	.	.	TGTGCCAGCAGCTTTCATGGGACTCAACCCTCCGAGCAGTACTTC	CASSFHGTQPSEQYF
TRBV28	TRBJ2-7	.	TRBD2	TGTGCCAGCAGGGCACCTTGGGGCGAGCGGGACGATCTCTCCTACGAGCAGTACTTC	CASRAPWGERDDLSYEQYF
TRBV13	TRBJ1-2	once	.	TGTGCCAGCAGCTTAGGCCGAGGACAATATGGCTACACCTTC	CASSLGRGQYGYTF
TRBV30	TRBJ2-3	.	TRBD2	TGTGCCTGGGGTTTCCTAGCGGGACTTAGCACAGATACGCAGTATTTT	CAWGFLAGLSTDTQYF
TRBV19	TRBJ1-2	.	.	TGTGCCACCACCAACCGCGACGGGATCTATGGCTACACCTTC	CATTNRDGIYGYTF
TRBV7-2	TRBJ1-1	.	TRBD1	TGTGCCAGCAGCTCCAGGGACAGGGGGCAAGGCACTGAAGCTTTCTTT	CASSSRDRGQGTEAFF
TRBV11-2	TRBJ1-5	.	.	TGTGCCAGCAGCTTAGGAGTCAGGGGCCCCAATCAGCCCCAGCATTTT	CASSLGVRGPNQPQHF
TRBV4-3	TRBJ1-3	few	TRBD1	TGCGCCAGCAGCCAAGATTCAACGACAGGGAGTGGAAACACCATATATTTT	CASSQDSTTGSGNTIYF
TRBV6-5	TRBJ2-7	.	.	TGTGCCAGCAGTTACGCCCCCTACTACGAGCAGTACTTC	CASSYAPYYEQYF